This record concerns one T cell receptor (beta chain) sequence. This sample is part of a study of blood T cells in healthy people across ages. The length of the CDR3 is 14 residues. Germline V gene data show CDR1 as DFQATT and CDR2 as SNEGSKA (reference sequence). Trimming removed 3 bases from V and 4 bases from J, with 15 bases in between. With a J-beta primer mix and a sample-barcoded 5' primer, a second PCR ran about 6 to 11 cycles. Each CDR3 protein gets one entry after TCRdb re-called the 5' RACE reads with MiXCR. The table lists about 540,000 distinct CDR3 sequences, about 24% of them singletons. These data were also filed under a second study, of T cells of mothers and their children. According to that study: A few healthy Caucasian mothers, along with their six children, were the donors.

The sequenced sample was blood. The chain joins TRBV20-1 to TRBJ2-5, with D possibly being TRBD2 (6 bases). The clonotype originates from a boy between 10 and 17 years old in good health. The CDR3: CSARETWRGETQYF. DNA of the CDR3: TGCAGTGCTAGGGAGACTTGGAGGGGAGAGACCCAGTACTTC.